The clone carrying this T cell receptor (beta chain) was detected only a few times. Its antigen is currently unknown. The record originates from a study of response to subunit inactivated influenza vaccine. Study-level findings and limits: Every seasonal influenza vaccination brings in few new T cells, the authors suggested.

V was clipped by 4 bases and J by 4 bases, with 14 bases between them. This CDR3 has 14 residues. Germline CDR1 SGHRS, CDR2 YFSETQ. MiXCR, run by TCRdb on the RT-PCR reads, gives a single entry per CDR3 protein. The sample has approximately 500,000 distinct CDR3 sequences; 10% to 15% are singletons. This chain joins TRBV5-1 and TRBJ1-1, with D possibly matching TRBD1 (5 bases). This TCR was sampled from a man aged 45-65 years who received an inactivated influenza vaccine. The source was PBMCs from blood, collected 45 days after vaccination. The CDR3 protein is CASSLQAGSTEAFF. DNA of the CDR3: TGCGCCAGCAGCCTACAGGCGGGTAGCACTGAAGCTTTCTTT.